This T cell receptor beta chain derives from a study of CXCR3-negative and CXCR3-positive naive CD8 T cells. Study in general: The libraries yielded roughly 150 million TRB reads, about 1.5 +/- 0.3 million each. Study conclusions and caveats: More hydrophobic TRB CDR3s were found in CXCR3-positive naive cells than in CXCR3-negative naive cells. Memory, not naive, CXCR3-negative and CXCR3-positive cells differed in TRBV-TRBJ usage.

The CDR3 consists of 12 residues. Germline V CDR1 and CDR2: MDHEN, SYDVKM. The study made its TRB cDNA libraries by 5' RACE, adding UMI labels. TCRdb reprocessed the 5' RACE reads and stores each CDR3 protein as one record, lacking DNA. The sample yields around 80,000 distinct CDR3 sequences, of which the top ten take up approximately 0.58%. CD45RO-CCR7+CD27+CD95- defined naive CD8+ T cells. Concerning this clonotype: The antigen remains undetermined.

The V gene is TRBV28, the J gene TRBJ1-4. The material sequenced was naive CXCR3+ CD8+ T cells from blood. The subset is: CD45RO-CCR7+CD27+CD95- naive CD8+ T cells expressing CXCR3 (TNR3+). This TCR was recovered from a human donor in good health. Some clones in this sample may be carry-over from other donors' samples. CDR3 loop: CASSLTGEKLFF.